Shown below are 22 T cell receptor beta chains from a single sample sequenced in a study of read filtering for tumor transcriptome and immune sequencing. From roughly 390 ng of RNA, a library with molecular barcoded alpha/delta and beta/gamma adaptors was made. TCRdb recomputed calls from the reads with MiXCR, one row per CDR3 protein. The sample yields approximately 57,000 distinct CDR3 sequences, 10% to 15% seen once. Specimen: a population of CD138-negative cells sorted from bone marrow. The receptors here all came from a donor over 35 with multiple myeloma.

This clonotype was seen ten or more times. This rearrangement joins TRBV7-3 to TRBJ2-2; no reliable D call. CDR3 size: 15 residues. In germline, CDR1 is SGHTA, CDR2 FQGTGA. V was cut by 2 bases and J by 1 base, with 8 bases left in between. For the CDR3, the DNA is TGTGCCAGCAGCTTACTACACCAGAACACCGGGGAGCTGTTTTTT. Translated: CASSLLHQNTGELFF.

This clonotype was seen repeatedly, ten times or more. V usage is TRBV2 and J usage is TRBJ1-5; D uncertain. Germline V gene sequence: CDR1 SNHLY, CDR2 FYNNEI. The CDR3 totals 13 residues. V was cut by 5 bases and J by 10 bases, with 15 bases left in between. CDR3 sequence (DNA): TGTGCCAGCAGTCTCCGGCGGGAACTCCCCCAGCATTTT. The encoded protein is CASSLRRELPQHF.

This clonotype occurred many times. The rearrangement joins TRBV10-3 to TRBJ2-5; tentatively, D is TRBD1 (6 bases). Trimming cost V 2 bases and J 4 bases, with 11 bases left between them. Germline CDR1 ENHRY, CDR2 SYGVKD. This CDR3 contains 14 residues. CDR3 in DNA: TGTGCCATCAGTGAGAAAGGGGGTCGAGAGACCCAGTACTTC. Translating gives CAISEKGGRETQYF.

At least ten counts were recorded for this clonotype. The chain couples TRBV18 to TRBJ1-5; 8 nucleotides align to TRBD1. CDR1 KGHSH and CDR2 LQKENI come from the germline V gene. With V trimmed by 8 bases and J by 4 bases, 7 bases remained unmatched. The CDR3 has 14 residues. CDR3 in DNA: TGTGCCAGCAGCCGAGGGACAGGTAATCAGCCCCAGCATTTT. Translation gives CASSRGTGNQPQHF.

The chain employs TRBV7-9 and TRBJ2-3; D is possibly TRBD2 (7 bases). V shed 8 bases and J shed 0 bases, with 18 bases lying between them. Germline loops: CDR1 SEHNR, CDR2 FQNEAQ (reference sequence). This CDR3 is 16 amino acids long. CDR3 residues: CASHTRGGLSTDTQYF. DNA of the CDR3: TGTGCCAGCCACACTAGGGGGGGTCTTAGCACAGATACGCAGTATTTT.

This clonotype was seen repeatedly, ten times or more. This rearrangement joins TRBV5-1 to TRBJ2-5; 11 positions agree with TRBD2. V lost 4 bases to trimming and J lost 1 base; unmatched junction nucleotides: 6. The CDR3 is 16 residues long. The germline V gene encodes CDR1 SGHRS and CDR2 YFSETQ. The CDR3 nucleotides read TGCGCCAGCAGCCCGCCTCTAGCGGGGGGCCAAGAGACCCAGTACTTC. Its protein product is CASSPPLAGGQETQYF.

This clonotype came up many times. The rearrangement joins TRBV9 to TRBJ2-3; D ambiguous. Germline-derived CDR1 and CDR2 are SGDLS and YYNGEE. Trimming removed 1 base from V and 1 base from J, with 7 bases in between. This CDR3 has 14 amino acids. In nucleotides, the CDR3 is TGTGCCAGCAGCGTATCTGGGGGCACAGATACGCAGTATTTT. This translates into CASSVSGGTDTQYF.

This clonotype was recorded a few times. One end of the junction does not line up with germline, which may come from a read error. V and J are TRBV6-5 and TRBJ1-5; D unresolved. The CDR3 extends over 15 amino acids. The germline CDR1 and CDR2 sequences are MNHEY and SVGAGI. The CDR3 is CACSREQNSNQPQHF. CDR3 nucleotides: TGTGCCTGCAGCCGCGAGCAAAATAGCAATCAGCCCCAGCATTTT.

This clonotype was observed a few times. This chain links TRBV3-1 with TRBJ2-5; 9 positions agree with TRBD1. Germline V CDR1 and CDR2: LGHDT, YNNKEL (reference sequence). The CDR3 is made up of 14 amino acids. V trimming: 5 bases; J trimming: 6 bases; junction bases outside the gene matches: 7. This chain's CDR3 is CASSGQGILQTQYF. In DNA, the CDR3 is TGTGCCAGCAGCGGACAGGGGATTCTTCAGACCCAGTACTTC.

Concerning this clonotype itself: A much larger clone lies a single base off, so this may be a read error. This is likely a read error, given that the CDR3 carries no conserved phenylalanine or tryptophan at its end. The chain couples TRBV29-1 to TRBJ2-1; the D gene is possibly TRBD2 (6 bases). CDR3 length equals 13 residues. Per germline, CDR1 SQVTM and CDR2 ANQGSEA. Trimming pared 6 bases from V and 6 bases from J, leaving 15 bases between. The CDR3 loop reads CSVKKEGSNEQFL. In nucleotides, the CDR3 is TGCAGCGTGAAGAAGGAGGGTTCCAATGAGCAGTTCCTC.

This clonotype was recorded many times. J is TRBJ2-6 and V is TRBV5-1, with 8 positions matching TRBD1. In germline, CDR1 is SGHRS, CDR2 YFSETQ. With V trimmed by 4 bases and J by 0 bases, 6 bases remained unmatched. This CDR3 has 17 amino acids. CDR3 nucleotide sequence: TGCGCCAGCAGCCTACGACAGGGGCACTCTGGGGCCAACGTCCTGACTTTC. Encoded protein: CASSLRQGHSGANVLTF.

This chain joins TRBV29-1 and TRBJ1-1; a possible D gene is TRBD1 (5 bases). V was trimmed by 6 bases and J by 1 base, leaving 15 bases between them. CDR3 length: 14 amino acids. Germline V gene sequence: CDR1 SQVTM, CDR2 ANQGSEA. The DNA for the CDR3 is TGCAGCGTGCCCCAGTGGGACCCGAACACTGAAGCTTTCTTT. It translates to CSVPQWDPNTEAFF.

This clonotype occurred many times. This rearrangement joins TRBV3-1 to TRBJ2-6; D unresolved. The CDR3 is made up of 15 amino acids. Trimming cost V 0 bases and J 0 bases, with 3 bases left between them. CDR1 is LGHDT and CDR2 is YNNKEL in the germline V gene (reference sequence). The CDR3 DNA is TGTGCCAGCAGCCAAGATTACTCTGGGGCCAACGTCCTGACTTTC. It is translated as CASSQDYSGANVLTF.

This clonotype was counted at least ten times. V usage is TRBV3-1 and J usage is TRBJ2-1; no clear D gene. Germline V CDR1 and CDR2: LGHDT, YNNKEL (reference sequence). Trimming removed 2 bases from V and 7 bases from J, with 6 bases in between. The CDR3 loop spans 12 amino acids. The DNA for the CDR3 is TGTGCCAGCAGCCAATTCGGAAATGAGCAGTTCTTC. Its translation: CASSQFGNEQFF.

This clonotype was observed at least ten times. V and J are TRBV20-1 and TRBJ2-3, with 9 bases aligning to TRBD1. The CDR3 length is 16 residues. Unmatched junction bases numbered 8, after V lost 0 bases and J lost 4 bases. Germline CDR1 is DFQATT and CDR2 is SNEGSKA (reference sequence). The CDR3 region has the DNA TGCAGTGCTAGAGATTATAACAGGGGGCTCTCAGATACGCAGTATTTT. Amino acids: CSARDYNRGLSDTQYF.

Notes on this clonotype: At one end the junction does not follow the germline gene, possibly because of a read error. This CDR3 is CASRDSMNAEALF. CDR3 coding DNA: TGTGCCAGCAGGGACAGCATGAACGCTGAAGCTCTCTTT. The V call is TRBV6-1, the J call TRBJ1-1, with a possible D match to TRBD1 (6 bases). CDR3 size: 13 residues. CDR1 and CDR2 from the germline V gene are MNHNS and SASEGT.

This clonotype was counted many times. The genes are TRBV20-1 and TRBJ1-6; unclear D gene. The germline CDR1 and CDR2 sequences are DFQATT and SNEGSKA (reference sequence). This CDR3 spans 14 amino acids. The V gene lost 0 bases and the J gene lost 10 bases, with 13 bases spanning the gap. The CDR3 bases are TGCAGTGCTAGAGAGCCCCGCGCGAGCTCACCCCTCCACTTT. It yields the protein CSAREPRASSPLHF.

This clonotype has a count of ten or more. The genes are TRBV7-2 and TRBJ2-1; D gene unclear. The CDR3 sequence is 13 residues long. Germline CDR1 and CDR2: SGHTA and FQGNSA. V lost 1 base, J lost 7 bases, and 8 bases lay in between. The CDR3 region is CASSLVGMNEQFF. The CDR3 nucleotides are TGTGCCAGCAGCTTAGTAGGAATGAATGAGCAGTTCTTC.

This clonotype was detected ten times or more. This chain uses TRBV5-1 with TRBJ1-2; D is possibly TRBD1 (6 bases). Trimming took off 0 bases at V and 10 bases at J, with 16 bases between the two ends. CDR3 length equals 14 residues. Germline assignment: CDR1 SGHRS and CDR2 YFSETQ. The CDR3 here is CASSLDPSTGHYTF. In DNA form, the CDR3 reads TGCGCCAGCAGCTTGGACCCCTCAACAGGGCACTACACCTTC.

In this sample, this clonotype turned up many times. This rearrangement joins TRBV4-1 to TRBJ2-7; no firm D call. CDR3 length: 15 residues. Germline loops: CDR1 MGHRA, CDR2 YSYEKL. V was clipped by 4 bases and J by 4 bases, with 17 bases between them. This chain's CDR3 is CASSLKTTRLYEQYF. DNA for the CDR3: TGCGCCAGCAGCCTAAAAACGACAAGACTTTACGAGCAGTACTTC.

In this sample, this clonotype turned up many times. The chain recombines TRBV7-9 with TRBJ1-6; D ambiguous. The germline CDR1 and CDR2 sequences are SEHNR and FQNEAQ (reference sequence). Trimming removed 6 bases from V and 7 bases from J, with 13 bases in between. The CDR3 has 14 residues. The CDR3 sequence: CASSFTTGNSPLHF. DNA of the CDR3: TGTGCCAGCAGTTTTACGACGGGGAATTCACCCCTCCACTTT. Looking up the rest from reference TRBV7-9 and TRBJ1-6 gives the full variable domain: DTGVSQNPRHKITKRGQNVTFRCDPISEHNRLYWYRQTLGQGPEFLTYFQNEAQLEKSRLLSDRFSAERPKGSFSTLEIQRTEQGDSAMYLCASSFTTGNSPLHFGNGTRLTVT.

This clonotype was observed many times. The gene calls are TRBV9 and TRBJ1-4; D is perhaps TRBD1 (5 bases). Trimming took 0 bases from V and 3 from J, leaving 12 bases between them. Germline V gene sequence: CDR1 SGDLS, CDR2 YYNGEE. This CDR3 has 16 residues. In nucleotides, the CDR3 is TGTGCCAGCAGCGTAGGGCTAACAGGACCTAATGAAAAACTGTTTTTT. The encoded protein is CASSVGLTGPNEKLFF.